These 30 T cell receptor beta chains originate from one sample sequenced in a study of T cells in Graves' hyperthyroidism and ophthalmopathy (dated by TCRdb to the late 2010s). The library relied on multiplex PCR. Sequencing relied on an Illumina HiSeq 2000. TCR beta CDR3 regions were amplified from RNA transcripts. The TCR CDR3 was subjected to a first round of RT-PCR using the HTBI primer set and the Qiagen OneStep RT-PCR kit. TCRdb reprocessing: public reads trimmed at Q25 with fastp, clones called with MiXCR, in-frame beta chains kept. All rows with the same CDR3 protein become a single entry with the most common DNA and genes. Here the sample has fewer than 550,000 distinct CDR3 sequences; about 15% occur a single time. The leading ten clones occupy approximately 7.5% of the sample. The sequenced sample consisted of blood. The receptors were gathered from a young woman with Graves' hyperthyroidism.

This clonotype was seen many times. CDR3 sequence (DNA): TGTGCCAGCAGCTTAGGAGGACTCCTTCACACAGATACGCAGTATTTT. Its translation is CASSLGGLLHTDTQYF. The rearrangement joins TRBV11-2 to TRBJ2-3, with D possibly being TRBD2 (5 bases). The CDR3 sequence is 16 residues long. Trimming cost V 1 base and J 2 bases, with 13 bases left between them. Germline CDR1 and CDR2: SGHAT and FQNNGV.

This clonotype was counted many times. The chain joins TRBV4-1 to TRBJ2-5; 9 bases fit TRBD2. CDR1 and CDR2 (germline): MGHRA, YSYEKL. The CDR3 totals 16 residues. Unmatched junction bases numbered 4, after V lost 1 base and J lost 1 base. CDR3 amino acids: CASSQGPSGAQETQYF. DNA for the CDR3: TGCGCCAGCAGCCAAGGGCCTAGCGGGGCCCAAGAGACCCAGTACTTC.

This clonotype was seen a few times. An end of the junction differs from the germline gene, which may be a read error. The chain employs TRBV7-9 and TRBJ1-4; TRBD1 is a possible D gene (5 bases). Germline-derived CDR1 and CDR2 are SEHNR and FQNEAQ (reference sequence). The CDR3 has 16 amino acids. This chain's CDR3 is CTSRDGAVEQDEKLFF. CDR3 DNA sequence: TGTACCAGCAGGGATGGGGCGGTTGAGCAGGATGAAAAACTGTTTTTT.

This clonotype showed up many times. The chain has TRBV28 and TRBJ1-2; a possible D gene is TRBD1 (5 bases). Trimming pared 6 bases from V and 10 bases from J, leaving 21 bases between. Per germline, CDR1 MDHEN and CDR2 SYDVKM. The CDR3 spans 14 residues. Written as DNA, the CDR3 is TGTGCCAGCAGCCGTGGCGGGACTCCGGCGCTCTACACCTTC. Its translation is CASSRGGTPALYTF.

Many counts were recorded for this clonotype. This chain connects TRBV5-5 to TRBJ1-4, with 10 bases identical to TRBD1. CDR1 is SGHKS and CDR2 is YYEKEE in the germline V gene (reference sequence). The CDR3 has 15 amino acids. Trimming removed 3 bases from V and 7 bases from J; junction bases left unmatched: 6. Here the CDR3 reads CASSSFRDRGEKLFF. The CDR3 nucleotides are TGTGCCAGCAGCTCCTTCCGGGACAGGGGTGAAAAACTGTTTTTT. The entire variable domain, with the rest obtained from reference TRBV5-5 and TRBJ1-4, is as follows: DAGVTQSPTHLIKTRGQQVTLRCSPISGHKSVSWYQQVLGQGPQFIFQYYEKEERGRGNFPDRFSARQFPNYSSELNVNALLLGDSALYLCASSSFRDRGEKLFFGSGTQLSVL.

The CDR3 DNA follows: TGTGCCAGCAGACTCAGCGGGGGAGTCTACAATGAGCAGTTCTTC. It encodes CASRLSGGVYNEQFF. The rearrangement joins TRBV14 to TRBJ2-1, with TRBD2 matching 8 bases. The ends lost 6 bases at V and 3 bases at J; junction bases unmatched: 7. This CDR3 spans 15 amino acids. The germline CDR1 and CDR2 sequences are SGHDN and FVKESK.

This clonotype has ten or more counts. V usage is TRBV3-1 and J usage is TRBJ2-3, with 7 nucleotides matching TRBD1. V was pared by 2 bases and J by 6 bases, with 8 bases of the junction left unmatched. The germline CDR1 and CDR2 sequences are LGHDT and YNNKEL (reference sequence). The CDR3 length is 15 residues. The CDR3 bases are TGTGCCAGCAGCCAATTGGCTCAGGGGGTGGATACGCAGTATTTT. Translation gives CASSQLAQGVDTQYF.

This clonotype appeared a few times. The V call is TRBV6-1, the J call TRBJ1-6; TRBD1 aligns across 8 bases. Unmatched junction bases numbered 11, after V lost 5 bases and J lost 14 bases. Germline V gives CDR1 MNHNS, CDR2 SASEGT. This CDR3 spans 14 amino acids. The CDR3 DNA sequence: TGTGCCAGCAGTCCCGGGACAGGTTTTGGGGCCCTCCACTTT. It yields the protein CASSPGTGFGALHF.

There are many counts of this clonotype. The CDR3 DNA reads as TGTGCCAGCAGCTTAGATCCGGCAGGGTTGGATACGCAGTATTTT. Amino acid sequence: CASSLDPAGLDTQYF. The chain is built from TRBV11-2 and TRBJ2-3; D is perhaps TRBD1 (5 bases). Between the trimmed V and J ends, which lost 0 bases and 6 bases, there was a span of 13 bases. The germline V gene has CDR1 SGHAT and CDR2 FQNNGV. This CDR3 contains 15 residues.

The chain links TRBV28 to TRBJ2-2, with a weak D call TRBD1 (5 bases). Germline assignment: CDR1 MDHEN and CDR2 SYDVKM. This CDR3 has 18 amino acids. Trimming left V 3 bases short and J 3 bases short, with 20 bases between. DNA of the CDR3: TGTGCCAGCAGTTTGTGGACGGGCAGGGTGTTTGACACCGGGGAGCTGTTTTTT. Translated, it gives CASSLWTGRVFDTGELFF.

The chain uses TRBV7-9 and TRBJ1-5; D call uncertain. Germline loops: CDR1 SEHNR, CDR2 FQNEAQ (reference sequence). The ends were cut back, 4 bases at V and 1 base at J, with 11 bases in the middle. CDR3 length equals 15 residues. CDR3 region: CASSSDGASNQPQHF. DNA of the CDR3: TGTGCCAGCAGCTCCGATGGCGCAAGCAATCAGCCCCAGCATTTT.

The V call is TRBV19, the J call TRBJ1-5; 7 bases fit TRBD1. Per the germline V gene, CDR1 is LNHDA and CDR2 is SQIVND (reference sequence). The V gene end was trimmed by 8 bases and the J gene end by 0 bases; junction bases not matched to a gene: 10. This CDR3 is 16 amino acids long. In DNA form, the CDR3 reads TGTGCCAGTCTAGGGGGACAGACGAATAGCAATCAGCCCCAGCATTTT. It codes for CASLGGQTNSNQPQHF.

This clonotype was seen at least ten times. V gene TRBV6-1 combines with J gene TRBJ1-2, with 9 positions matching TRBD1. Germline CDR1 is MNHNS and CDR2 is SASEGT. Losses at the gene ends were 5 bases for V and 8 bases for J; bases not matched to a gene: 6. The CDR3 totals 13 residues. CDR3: CASSMGQGGGYTF. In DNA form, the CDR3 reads TGTGCCAGCAGTATGGGACAGGGAGGGGGCTACACCTTC.

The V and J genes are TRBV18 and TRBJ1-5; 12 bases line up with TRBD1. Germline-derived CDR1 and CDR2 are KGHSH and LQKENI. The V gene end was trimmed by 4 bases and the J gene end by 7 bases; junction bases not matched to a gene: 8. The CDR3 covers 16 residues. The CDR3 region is CASSRPGQGAWQPQHF. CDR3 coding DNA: TGTGCCAGCTCACGTCCGGGACAGGGGGCATGGCAGCCCCAGCATTTT.

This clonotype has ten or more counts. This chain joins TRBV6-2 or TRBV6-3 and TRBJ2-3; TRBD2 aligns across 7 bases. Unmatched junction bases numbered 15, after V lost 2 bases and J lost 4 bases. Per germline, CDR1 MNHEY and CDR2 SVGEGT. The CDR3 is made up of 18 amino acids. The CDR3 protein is CASSYPASGAKPSDTQYF. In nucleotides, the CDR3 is TGTGCCAGCAGTTACCCGGCTAGCGGAGCCAAGCCTTCAGATACGCAGTATTTT.

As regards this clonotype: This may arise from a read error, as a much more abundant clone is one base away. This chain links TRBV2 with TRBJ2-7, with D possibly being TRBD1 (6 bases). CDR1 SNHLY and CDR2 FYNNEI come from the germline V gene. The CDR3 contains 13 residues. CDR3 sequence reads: CVSTLDRNYEQYF. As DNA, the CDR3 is TGTGTCAGCACCTTGGACAGAAACTACGAGCAGTACTTC.

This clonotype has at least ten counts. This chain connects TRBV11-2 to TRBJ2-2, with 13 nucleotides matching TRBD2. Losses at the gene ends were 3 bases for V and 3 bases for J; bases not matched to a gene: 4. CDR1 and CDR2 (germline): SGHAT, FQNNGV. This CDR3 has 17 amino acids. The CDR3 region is CASSLTGLAGDTGELFF. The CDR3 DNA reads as TGTGCCAGCAGCTTGACCGGACTAGCGGGAGACACCGGGGAGCTGTTTTTT.

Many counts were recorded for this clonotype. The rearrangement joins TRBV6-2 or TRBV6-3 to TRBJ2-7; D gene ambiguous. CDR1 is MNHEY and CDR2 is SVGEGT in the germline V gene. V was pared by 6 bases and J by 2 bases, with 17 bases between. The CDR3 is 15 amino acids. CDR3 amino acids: CASRASWLLAYEQYF. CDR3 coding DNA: TGTGCCAGCAGAGCCTCTTGGCTGTTGGCCTACGAGCAGTACTTC.

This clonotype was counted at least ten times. CDR3 DNA sequence: TGCAGTGCTGGGGAGGAGCCGGGGGAAAAACTGTTTTTT. Translation gives CSAGEEPGEKLFF. The chain recombines TRBV20-1 with TRBJ1-4; D is unclear. V lost 5 bases, J lost 8 bases, and 15 bases lay in between. Germline CDR1 reads DFQATT; CDR2 reads SNEGSKA (reference sequence). The CDR3 sequence is 13 residues long.

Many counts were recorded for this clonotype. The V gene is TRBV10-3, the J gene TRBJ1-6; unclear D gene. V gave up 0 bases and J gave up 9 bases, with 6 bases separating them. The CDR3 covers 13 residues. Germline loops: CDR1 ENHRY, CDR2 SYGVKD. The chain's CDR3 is CAISESGGSPLHF. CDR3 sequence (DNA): TGTGCCATCAGTGAGTCAGGTGGTTCACCCCTCCACTTT.

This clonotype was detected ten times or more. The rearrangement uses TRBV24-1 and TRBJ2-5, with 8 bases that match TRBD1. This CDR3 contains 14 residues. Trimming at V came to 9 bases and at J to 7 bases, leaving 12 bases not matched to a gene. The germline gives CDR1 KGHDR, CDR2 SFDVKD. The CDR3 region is CATRDRYSSGTQYF. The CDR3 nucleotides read TGTGCCACCCGGGACAGGTATTCAAGTGGGACCCAGTACTTC.

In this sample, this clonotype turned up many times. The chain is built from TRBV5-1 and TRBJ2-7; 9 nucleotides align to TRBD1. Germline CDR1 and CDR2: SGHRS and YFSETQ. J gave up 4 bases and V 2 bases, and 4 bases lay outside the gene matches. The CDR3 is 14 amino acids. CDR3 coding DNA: TGCGCCAGCAGCTTACAGGGGGCGCGATACGAGCAGTACTTC. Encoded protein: CASSLQGARYEQYF.

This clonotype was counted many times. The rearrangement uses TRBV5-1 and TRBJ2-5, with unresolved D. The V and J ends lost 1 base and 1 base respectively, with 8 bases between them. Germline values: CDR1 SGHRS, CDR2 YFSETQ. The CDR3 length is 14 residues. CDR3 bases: TGCGCCAGCAGCTTGAGGTCCACCCAAGAGACCCAGTACTTC. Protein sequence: CASSLRSTQETQYF.

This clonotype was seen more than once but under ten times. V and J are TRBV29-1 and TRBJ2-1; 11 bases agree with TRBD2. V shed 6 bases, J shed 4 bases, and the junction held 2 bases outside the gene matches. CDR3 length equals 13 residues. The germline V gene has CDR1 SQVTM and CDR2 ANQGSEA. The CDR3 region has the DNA TGCAGCGTGGGACTAGCGGATTACAATGAGCAGTTCTTC. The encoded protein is CSVGLADYNEQFF.

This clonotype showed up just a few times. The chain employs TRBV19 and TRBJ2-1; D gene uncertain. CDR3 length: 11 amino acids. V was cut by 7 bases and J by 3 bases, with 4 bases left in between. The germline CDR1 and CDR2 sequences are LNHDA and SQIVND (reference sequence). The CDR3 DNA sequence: TGTGCCAGTACTATCTACAATGAGCAGTTCTTC. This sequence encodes CASTIYNEQFF.

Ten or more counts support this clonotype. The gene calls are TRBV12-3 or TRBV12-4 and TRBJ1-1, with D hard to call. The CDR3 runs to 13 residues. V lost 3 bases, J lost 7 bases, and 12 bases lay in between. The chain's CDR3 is CASSFGGRIEAFF. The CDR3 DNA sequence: TGTGCCAGCAGTTTCGGAGGGAGAATTGAAGCTTTCTTT.

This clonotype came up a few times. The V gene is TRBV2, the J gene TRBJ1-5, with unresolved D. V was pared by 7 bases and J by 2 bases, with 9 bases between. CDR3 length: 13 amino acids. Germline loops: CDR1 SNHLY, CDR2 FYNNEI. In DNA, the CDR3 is TGTGCCAGCATGGGGATACGCAATCAGCCCCAGCATTTT. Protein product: CASMGIRNQPQHF.

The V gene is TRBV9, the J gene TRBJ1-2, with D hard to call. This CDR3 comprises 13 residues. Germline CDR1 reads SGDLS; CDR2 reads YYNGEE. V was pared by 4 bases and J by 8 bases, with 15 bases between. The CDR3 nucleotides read TGTGCCAGCAGCCTCAATGCAGGACGAGGCTACACCTTC. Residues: CASSLNAGRGYTF.

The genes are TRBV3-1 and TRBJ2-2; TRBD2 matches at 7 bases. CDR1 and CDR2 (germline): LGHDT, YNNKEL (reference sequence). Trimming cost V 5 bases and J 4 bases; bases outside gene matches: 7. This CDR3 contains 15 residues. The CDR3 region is CASSWGGTATGELFF. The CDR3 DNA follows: TGTGCCAGCAGCTGGGGGGGGACGGCCACCGGGGAGCTGTTTTTT.

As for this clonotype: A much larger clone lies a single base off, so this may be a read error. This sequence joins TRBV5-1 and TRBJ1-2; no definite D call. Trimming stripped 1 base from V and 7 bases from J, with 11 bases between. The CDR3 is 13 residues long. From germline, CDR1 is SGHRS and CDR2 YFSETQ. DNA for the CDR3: TGCGCCAGCAGCTTGTCGCCAAACGGTGGCTACACCTTC. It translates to CASSLSPNGGYTF.